The 16 T cell receptor beta chains given below trace back to one sample, sequenced in a study of identical twins. Each CDR3 protein gets one entry after TCRdb re-called the 5' RACE reads with MiXCR. The repertoire has 600,000 to 850,000 distinct CDR3 sequences, about 18% of them found once; the top ten carry less than 15%. The sample was also linked to a second study, of T cells expressing NK-cell markers.

Sequencing was carried out using PBMCs. These receptors all come from a woman under 30 in good health.

The V and J genes are TRBV10-3 and TRBJ2-7; D perhaps matches TRBD1 (6 bases). Deletions cut 6 bases from V and 4 bases from J, with 16 bases between. The CDR3 totals 14 residues. The germline CDR1 and CDR2 sequences are ENHRY and SYGVKD. CDR3 nucleotides: TGTGCCATCAGCTCCACCGGGACAAGTTACGAGCAGTACTTC. Translated, it gives CAISSTGTSYEQYF.

The sample holds one count of this clonotype. This sequence joins TRBV7-6 and TRBJ2-3; the D gene could be TRBD1 or TRBD2 (5 bases each). CDR1 and CDR2 (germline): SGHVS, FNYEAQ. The CDR3 is made up of 15 amino acids. V gave up 6 bases and J gave up 2 bases, with 15 bases separating them. The CDR3 sequence is CASSDPGRDTDTQYF. CDR3 sequence (DNA): TGTGCCAGCAGTGACCCGGGACGGGACACAGATACGCAGTATTTT.

J is TRBJ2-6 and V is TRBV5-1; 7 bases agree with TRBD1. With V trimmed by 1 base and J by 1 base, 8 bases remained unmatched. The CDR3 sequence is 18 residues long. Germline-derived CDR1 and CDR2 are SGHRS and YFSETQ. The CDR3 DNA is TGCGCCAGCAGCTTGTGGCCACAGGGGAATTCTGGGGCCAACGTCCTGACTTTC. It encodes CASSLWPQGNSGANVLTF.

This clonotype was detected only a few times. The rearrangement joins TRBV27 to TRBJ2-1; TRBD2 might be the D (7 bases). The CDR3 covers 15 residues. The V gene's germline CDR1 is MNHEY and CDR2 SMNVEV (reference sequence). V was trimmed by 6 bases and J by 8 bases, leaving 20 bases between them. The CDR3 DNA reads TGTGCCAGCAGCCCCTGGGCGGGAGAGGGGGATGAGCAGTTCTTC. Translating gives CASSPWAGEGDEQFF.

This clonotype has just a few counts. The V call is TRBV10-3, the J call TRBJ2-2; D remains ambiguous. V was clipped by 2 bases and J by 6 bases, with 13 bases between them. The CDR3 spans 15 residues. Per germline, CDR1 ENHRY and CDR2 SYGVKD. The CDR3 sequence is CAISEGFTLAGELFF. CDR3 DNA sequence: TGTGCCATCAGTGAGGGTTTTACTCTCGCCGGGGAGCTGTTTTTT.

This clonotype showed up just a few times. The rearrangement uses TRBV20-1 and TRBJ2-7, with D maybe TRBD1 (5 bases). CDR1 is DFQATT, CDR2 SNEGSKA, per germline (reference sequence). The CDR3 sequence is 13 residues long. V dropped 2 bases and J dropped 1 base, with 9 bases sitting between them. CDR3 region: CSARSGPSYEQYF. The CDR3 bases are TGCAGTGCTAGATCAGGGCCTTCCTACGAGCAGTACTTC.

This clonotype was found many times. The chain joins TRBV20-1 to TRBJ2-7; a weak D match, TRBD1 (6 bases). CDR3 length: 12 amino acids. Germline V CDR1 and CDR2: DFQATT, SNEGSKA (reference sequence). The V gene lost 7 bases and the J gene lost 7 bases, with 17 bases spanning the gap. The CDR3 is CSVRKGVGEQYF. DNA of the CDR3: TGCAGTGTACGAAAGGGGGTTGGGGAGCAGTACTTC.

The gene calls are TRBV4-2 and TRBJ2-2; D remains ambiguous. V dropped 1 base and J dropped 4 bases, with 10 bases sitting between them. The CDR3 has 15 residues. Per the germline V gene, CDR1 is LGHNA and CDR2 is YNFKEQ. The CDR3 region has the DNA TGTGCCAGCAGCCAAGTGGTACTTTCCACCGGGGAGCTGTTTTTT. Protein sequence: CASSQVVLSTGELFF.

This clonotype has a handful of counts. This chain joins TRBV20-1 and TRBJ2-1; D is unclear. V was trimmed by 5 bases and J by 6 bases, leaving 17 bases between them. The CDR3 length is 14 residues. The germline V gene has CDR1 DFQATT and CDR2 SNEGSKA (reference sequence). The CDR3 spells CSAYRSVLVNEQFF. The CDR3 DNA reads as TGCAGTGCTTATCGTTCCGTATTGGTCAATGAGCAGTTCTTC.

V usage is TRBV30 and J usage is TRBJ2-1; 11 bases match TRBD2. After removal of 2 bases from V and 7 bases from J, the junction contained 7 bases not matched to a gene. Germline CDR1 reads GTSNPN; CDR2 reads SVGIG (reference sequence). The CDR3 has 15 residues. The CDR3 loop is CAWSQGTSGGNEQFF. CDR3 bases: TGTGCCTGGAGTCAGGGGACTAGCGGAGGGAATGAGCAGTTCTTC.

This clonotype was observed at least ten times. V and J are TRBV5-1 and TRBJ2-7, with a tentative D call TRBD2 (6 bases). Trimming pared 4 bases from V and 3 bases from J, leaving 14 bases between. Germline values: CDR1 SGHRS, CDR2 YFSETQ. The CDR3 consists of 14 residues. DNA of the CDR3: TGCGCCAGCAGCCCGTCGGGACTGAGCTACGAGCAGTACTTC. Its translation is CASSPSGLSYEQYF. Supplemented by reference TRBV5-1 and TRBJ2-7, the full variable domain reads KAGVTQTPRYLIKTRGQQVTLSCSPISGHRSVSWYQQTPGQGLQFLFEYFSETQRNKGNFPGRFSGRQFSNSRSEMNVSTLELGDSALYLCASSPSGLSYEQYFGPGTRLTVT.

This clonotype was seen more than once but under ten times. The chain combines TRBV27 with TRBJ2-1; D perhaps matches TRBD1 (6 bases). V shed 5 bases and J shed 8 bases, with 31 bases lying between them. Germline CDR1 MNHEY, CDR2 SMNVEV (reference sequence). This CDR3 has 19 amino acids. CDR3 bases: TGTGCCAGCAGTGCTCGGGGATTTTCAGGGGATGGTATGGGGTATGAGCAGTTCTTC. Encoded protein: CASSARGFSGDGMGYEQFF.

The chain is built from TRBV5-1 and TRBJ1-2, with TRBD1 as a possible D gene (5 bases). This CDR3 has 14 amino acids. Germline values: CDR1 SGHRS, CDR2 YFSETQ. V lost 0 bases, J lost 4 bases, and 10 bases lay in between. This chain's CDR3 is CASSLDAGGYGYTF. DNA for the CDR3: TGCGCCAGCAGCTTGGATGCGGGGGGCTATGGCTACACCTTC. Together with reference TRBV5-1 and TRBJ1-2, the CDR3 gives the full variable domain: KAGVTQTPRYLIKTRGQQVTLSCSPISGHRSVSWYQQTPGQGLQFLFEYFSETQRNKGNFPGRFSGRQFSNSRSEMNVSTLELGDSALYLCASSLDAGGYGYTFGSGTRLTVV.

This clonotype was counted a few times. The rearrangement joins TRBV4-1 to TRBJ1-5; the D is unclear. The CDR3 runs to 17 residues. With 8 bases removed from V and 7 bases from J, the gap between germline ends came to 27 bases. Germline assignment: CDR1 MGHRA and CDR2 YSYEKL. The CDR3 nucleotides are TGCGCCAGCTATGTACTATGCTTGAGGGAACACGGACAGCCCCAGCATTTT. Its translation is CASYVLCLREHGQPQHF.

The CDR3 loop reads CASSSPGGNSPLHF. DNA for the CDR3: TGTGCCAGCAGTTCCCCGGGGGGTAATTCACCCCTCCACTTT. This chain joins TRBV12-3 or TRBV12-4 and TRBJ1-6; D is possibly TRBD1 (5 bases). CDR3 length equals 14 residues. V was pared by 4 bases and J by 6 bases, with 10 bases between.

This clonotype showed up just a few times. The CDR3 DNA is TGCAGTGCTCCAACGGCGGGGCCCCTTAATGAAAAACTGTTTTTT. Translated, it gives CSAPTAGPLNEKLFF. The chain joins TRBV20-1 to TRBJ1-4, with D possibly being TRBD1 (5 bases). Trimming shortened V by 5 bases and J by 4 bases, and 17 bases separated the two germline ends. There are 15 residues in the CDR3. Germline V gene data show CDR1 as DFQATT and CDR2 as SNEGSKA (reference sequence).